Presented here are 14 T cell receptor beta chains from one specimen sequenced in a study of T cell changes during pregnancy in multiple sclerosis. Here immunoSEQ multiplex PCR was the method, and the copy in TCRdb shows in-frame clones only, minus some. The profile covers tens of thousands of clones, with roughly 90% appearing a single time and about 2.7% taken by the ten largest. The specimen comprised peripheral blood, sampled in the second trimester of pregnancy. These receptors all come from a female donor in good health, enrolled as a control in a pregnancy study.

This clone was seen more than once but under ten times. The chain links TRBV7-9 to TRBJ1-1; tentatively, D is TRBD1 (6 bases). Germline V gene lookup returns CDR1 SEHNR and CDR2 FQNEAQ (reference sequence). V was shortened by 11 bases and J by 0 bases, with 7 bases between the two germline ends. The CDR3 sequence is 11 residues long. This chain's CDR3 is CAGGMNTEAFF. The CDR3 nucleotides read TGTGCCGGGGGCATGAACACTGAAGCTTTCTTT.

The DNA for the CDR3 is TGTGCCAGCTCACTTGGACAGGGTACAGATACGCAGTATTTT. This codes for CASSLGQGTDTQYF. The chain links TRBV18 to TRBJ2-3, with 8 bases lining up with TRBD1. V was pared by 4 bases and J by 3 bases, with 3 bases of the junction left unmatched. CDR1 and CDR2 (germline): KGHSH, LQKENI. CDR3 length equals 14 residues.

The V call is TRBV30, the J call TRBJ2-3; 7 positions agree with TRBD1. Germline V gene lookup returns CDR1 GTSNPN and CDR2 SVGIG (reference sequence). The CDR3 loop spans 15 amino acids. The trim removed 2 bases at V and 3 bases at J, leaving 8 bases unmatched. The CDR3 DNA follows: TGTGCCTGGAGTACTGACAGGGACGGGACAGATACGCAGTATTTT. Translation gives CAWSTDRDGTDTQYF.

The chain has TRBV6-4 and TRBJ2-1; D is possibly TRBD2 (7 bases). Trimming stripped 2 bases from V and 3 bases from J, with 11 bases between. The CDR3 consists of 15 residues. Germline V gene data show CDR1 as MRHNA and CDR2 as SNTAGT. The CDR3 bases are TGTGCCAGCAGTGACGGAGGGGGGGACTACAATGAGCAGTTCTTC. Amino acid sequence: CASSDGGGDYNEQFF.

This CDR3 reads CASSLEFASEAFF. The CDR3 nucleotides are TGTGCCAGCAGCTTAGAATTTGCGAGTGAAGCTTTCTTT. The chain has TRBV11-3 and TRBJ1-1; no reliable D call. V lost 0 bases and J 7 bases, leaving 9 bases between the germline ends. Germline CDR1 is SGHNT and CDR2 is YENEEA. This CDR3 has 13 residues.

The genes are TRBV10-3 and TRBJ2-3; TRBD2 matches 8 bases. The J segment lost 3 bases and the V segment lost 7 bases, leaving 9 bases of the junction unmatched. The germline gives CDR1 ENHRY, CDR2 SYGVKD. The CDR3 loop spans 15 amino acids. The CDR3 protein is CAIKGGTSGTDTQYF. The CDR3 DNA follows: TGTGCCATCAAGGGTGGGACTAGTGGTACAGATACGCAGTATTTT.

V and J are TRBV10-1 and TRBJ2-3; D call uncertain. This CDR3 is 10 amino acids long. The germline CDR1 and CDR2 sequences are WNHNN and SYGVQD (reference sequence). Trimming shortened V by 6 bases and J by 5 bases, and 3 bases separated the two germline ends. In DNA form, the CDR3 reads TGCGCCAGCAGGCGAGATACGCAGTATTTT. Translating gives CASRRDTQYF.

A few counts support this clone. The chain recombines TRBV29-1 with TRBJ1-1; no clear D. The CDR3 extends over 12 amino acids. Germline lookup yields CDR1 SQVTM and CDR2 ANQGSEA. The V end lost 2 bases, the J end lost 11 bases, and 15 bases lay between the germline ends. The CDR3 DNA reads as TGCAGCGTTGAACCCCTCGGGGATCTGGCTTTCTTT. This sequence encodes CSVEPLGDLAFF.

The V and J genes are TRBV6-5 and TRBJ2-7; 9 positions match TRBD2. With V trimmed by 0 bases and J by 2 bases, 5 bases remained unmatched. The CDR3 sequence is 16 residues long. Germline V gives CDR1 MNHEY, CDR2 SVGAGI. The chain's CDR3 is CASSYSRRGGTYEQYF. The CDR3 DNA reads TGTGCCAGCAGTTACTCGCGGCGGGGGGGAACCTACGAGCAGTACTTC.

The rearrangement uses TRBV6-1 and TRBJ2-2; 10 positions agree with TRBD2. V shed 4 bases and J 7 bases; nucleotides not matched to a gene: 6. The CDR3 contains 15 residues. Germline V gene lookup returns CDR1 MNHNS and CDR2 SASEGT. CDR3 protein: CASSGTSGEIGELFF. CDR3 in DNA: TGTGCCAGCAGTGGTACTAGCGGGGAGATCGGGGAGCTGTTTTTT.

The J gene is TRBJ2-1, the V gene TRBV5-5; 8 nucleotides line up with TRBD2. The CDR3 contains 16 residues. Trimming removed 1 base from V and 2 bases from J; junction bases left unmatched: 5. Per the germline V gene, CDR1 is SGHKS and CDR2 is YYEKEE (reference sequence). CDR3 nucleotide sequence: TGTGCCAGCAGCTTGTCGACTAGCGTGGCCTACAATGAGCAGTTCTTC. Encoded protein: CASSLSTSVAYNEQFF.

The chain is built from TRBV10-3 and TRBJ2-3; 8 nucleotides agree with TRBD2. The CDR3 length is 16 residues. After removal of 0 bases from V and 0 bases from J, the junction contained 2 bases not matched to a gene. The V gene's germline CDR1 is ENHRY and CDR2 SYGVKD. The CDR3 DNA is TGTGCCATCAGTGAGTCGAAGCGGGAGAGCACAGATACGCAGTATTTT. This codes for CAISESKRESTDTQYF.

The chain carries TRBV28 and TRBJ1-5, with D uncertain. From germline, CDR1 is MDHEN and CDR2 SYDVKM. V gave up 5 bases and J gave up 0 bases, with 11 bases separating them. The CDR3 is 15 residues long. The CDR3 loop is CASSRGGNSNQPQHF. The CDR3 nucleotides read TGTGCCAGCAGTCGAGGAGGAAATAGCAATCAGCCCCAGCATTTT.

V gene TRBV7-3 combines with J gene TRBJ2-3, with D possibly being TRBD1 (5 bases). V was trimmed by 1 base and J by 3 bases, leaving 11 bases between them. Germline assignment: CDR1 SGHTA and CDR2 FQGTGA. This CDR3 spans 15 amino acids. As DNA, the CDR3 is TGTGCCAGCAGCTTAAAGGGGCAGAGGACAGATACGCAGTATTTT. It codes for CASSLKGQRTDTQYF.